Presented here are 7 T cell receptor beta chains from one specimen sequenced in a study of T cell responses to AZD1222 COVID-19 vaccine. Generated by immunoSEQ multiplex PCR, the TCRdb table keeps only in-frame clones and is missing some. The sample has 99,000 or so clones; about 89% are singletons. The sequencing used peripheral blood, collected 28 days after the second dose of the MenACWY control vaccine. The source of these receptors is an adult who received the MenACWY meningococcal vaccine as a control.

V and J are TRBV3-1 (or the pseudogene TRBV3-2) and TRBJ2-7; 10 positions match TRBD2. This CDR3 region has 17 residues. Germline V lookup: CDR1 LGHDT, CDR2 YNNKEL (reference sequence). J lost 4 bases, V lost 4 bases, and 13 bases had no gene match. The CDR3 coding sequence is TGTGCCAGCAGCCGAGGAGGGGCTAGCGGGGGAGTGTACGAGCAGTACTTC. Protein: CASSRGGASGGVYEQYF.

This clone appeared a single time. CDR3 amino acids: CASSFVGGTPDTQYF. As DNA, the CDR3 is TGTGCCAGCAGCTTTGTGGGGGGGACCCCAGATACGCAGTATTTT. V is TRBV7-2 and J is TRBJ2-3, with 7 bases identical to TRBD2. Per the germline V gene, CDR1 is SGHTA and CDR2 is FQGNSA. CDR3 size: 15 residues. After removal of 3 bases from V and 4 bases from J, the junction contained 7 bases not matched to a gene.

The CDR3 region is CATSRVRETQYF. Written as DNA, the CDR3 is TGTGCCACCAGCAGAGTTAGGGAGACCCAGTACTTC. V is TRBV15 and J is TRBJ2-5, with no clear D. Germline CDR1 is LNHNV and CDR2 is YYDKDF (reference sequence). This CDR3 spans 12 amino acids. V was pared by 1 base and J by 5 bases, with 5 bases between.

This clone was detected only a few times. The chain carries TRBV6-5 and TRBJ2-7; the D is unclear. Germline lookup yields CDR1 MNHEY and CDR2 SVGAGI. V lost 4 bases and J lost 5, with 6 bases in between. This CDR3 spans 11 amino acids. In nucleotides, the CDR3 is TGTGCCAGCAGTTCCCTTGACGAGCAGTACTTC. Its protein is CASSSLDEQYF.

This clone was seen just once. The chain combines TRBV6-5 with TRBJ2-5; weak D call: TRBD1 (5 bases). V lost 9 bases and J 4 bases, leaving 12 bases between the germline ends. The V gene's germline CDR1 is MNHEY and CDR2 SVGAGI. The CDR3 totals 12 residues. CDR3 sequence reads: CASKTATETQYF. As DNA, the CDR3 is TGTGCCAGTAAGACAGCTACAGAGACCCAGTACTTC.

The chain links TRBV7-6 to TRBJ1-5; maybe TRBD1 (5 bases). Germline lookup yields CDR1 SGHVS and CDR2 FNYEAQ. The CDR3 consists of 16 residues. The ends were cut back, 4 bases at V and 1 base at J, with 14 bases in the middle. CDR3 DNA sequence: TGTGCCAGCAGCTCTGGCTGGGGGGTGAGCAATCAGCCCCAGCATTTT. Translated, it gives CASSSGWGVSNQPQHF.

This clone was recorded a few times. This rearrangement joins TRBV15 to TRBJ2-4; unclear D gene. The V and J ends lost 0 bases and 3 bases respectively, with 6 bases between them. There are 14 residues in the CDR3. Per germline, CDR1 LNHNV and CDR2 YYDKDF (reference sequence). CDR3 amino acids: CATSRDRGKNIQYF. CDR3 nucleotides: TGTGCCACCAGCAGAGACCGAGGCAAAAACATTCAGTACTTC.